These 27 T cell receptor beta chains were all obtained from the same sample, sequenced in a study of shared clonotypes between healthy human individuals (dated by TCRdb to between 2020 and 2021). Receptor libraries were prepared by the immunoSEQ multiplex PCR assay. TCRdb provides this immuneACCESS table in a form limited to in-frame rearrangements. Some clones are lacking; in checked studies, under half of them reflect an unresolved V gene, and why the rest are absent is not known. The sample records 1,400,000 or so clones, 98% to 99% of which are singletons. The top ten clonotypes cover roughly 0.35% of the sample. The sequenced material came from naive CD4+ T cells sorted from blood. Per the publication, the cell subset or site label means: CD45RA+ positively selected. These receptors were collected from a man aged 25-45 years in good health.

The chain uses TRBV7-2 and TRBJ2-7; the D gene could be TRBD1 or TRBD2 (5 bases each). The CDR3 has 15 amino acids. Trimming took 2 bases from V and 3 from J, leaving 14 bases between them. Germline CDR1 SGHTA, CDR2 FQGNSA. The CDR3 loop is CASSLTGTANYEQYF. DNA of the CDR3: TGTGCCAGCAGCTTAACGGGGACGGCCAACTACGAGCAGTACTTC. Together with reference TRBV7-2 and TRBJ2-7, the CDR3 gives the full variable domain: GAGVSQSPSNKVTEKGKDVELRCDPISGHTALYWYRQSLGQGLEFLIYFQGNSAPDKSGLPSDRFSAERTGGSVSTLTIQRTQQEDSAVYLCASSLTGTANYEQYFGPGTRLTVT.

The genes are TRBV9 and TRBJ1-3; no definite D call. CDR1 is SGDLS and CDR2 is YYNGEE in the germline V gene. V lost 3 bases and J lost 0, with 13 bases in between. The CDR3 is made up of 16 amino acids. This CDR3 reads CASSASILSSGNTIYF. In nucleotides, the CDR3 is TGTGCCAGCAGCGCTTCCATCCTGTCCTCTGGAAACACCATATATTTT.

CDR3 region: CASSDHDQLFF. The CDR3 DNA sequence: TGTGCCAGTAGTGACCACGACCAGCTGTTTTTT. This sequence joins TRBV19 and TRBJ1-4; no clear D gene. The CDR3 length is 11 residues. V was cut by 5 bases and J by 14 bases, with 12 bases left in between. Per the germline V gene, CDR1 is LNHDA and CDR2 is SQIVND (reference sequence).

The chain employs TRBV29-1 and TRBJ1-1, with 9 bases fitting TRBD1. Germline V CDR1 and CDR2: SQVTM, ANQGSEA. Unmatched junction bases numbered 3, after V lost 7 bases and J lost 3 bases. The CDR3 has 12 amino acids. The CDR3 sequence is CSGGDRDTEAFF. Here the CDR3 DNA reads TGCAGCGGTGGGGACAGGGACACTGAAGCTTTCTTT. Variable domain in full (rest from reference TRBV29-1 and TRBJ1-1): SAVISQKPSRDICQRGTSLTIQCQVDSQVTMMFWYRQQPGQSLTLIATANQGSEATYESGFVIDKFPISRPNLTFSTLTVSNMSPEDSSIYLCSGGDRDTEAFFGQGTRLTVV.

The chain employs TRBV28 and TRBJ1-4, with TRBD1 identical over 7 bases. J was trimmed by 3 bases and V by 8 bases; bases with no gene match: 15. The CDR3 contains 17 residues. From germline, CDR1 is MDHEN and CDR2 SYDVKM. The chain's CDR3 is CASESTIGQEPNEKLFF. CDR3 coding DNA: TGTGCCAGCGAATCCACTATAGGACAGGAACCTAATGAAAAACTGTTTTTT.

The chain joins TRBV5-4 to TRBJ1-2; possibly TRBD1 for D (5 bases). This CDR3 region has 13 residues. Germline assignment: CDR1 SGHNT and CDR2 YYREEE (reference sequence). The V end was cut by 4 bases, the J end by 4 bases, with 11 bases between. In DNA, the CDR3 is TGTGCCAGCAGCCGGGACGACCTCTATGGCTACACCTTC. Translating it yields CASSRDDLYGYTF.

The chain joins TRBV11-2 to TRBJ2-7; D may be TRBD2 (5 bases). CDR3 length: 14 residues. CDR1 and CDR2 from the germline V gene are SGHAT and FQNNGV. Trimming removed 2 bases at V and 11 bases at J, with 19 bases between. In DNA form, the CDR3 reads TGTGCCAGCAGCTTACTCGACCAACGCATCGGGGAGTACTTC. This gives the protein CASSLLDQRIGEYF.

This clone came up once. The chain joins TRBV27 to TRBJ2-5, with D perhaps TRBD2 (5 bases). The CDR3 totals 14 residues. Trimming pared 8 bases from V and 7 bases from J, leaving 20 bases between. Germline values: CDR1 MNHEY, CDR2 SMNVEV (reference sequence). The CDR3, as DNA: TGTGCCAGCTCCGCCGACTACCGGAAGGGGACCCAGTACTTC. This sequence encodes CASSADYRKGTQYF.

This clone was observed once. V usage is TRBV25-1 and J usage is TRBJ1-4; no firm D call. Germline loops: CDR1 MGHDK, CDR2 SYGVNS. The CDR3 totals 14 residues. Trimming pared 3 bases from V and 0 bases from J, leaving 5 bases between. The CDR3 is CASSDISTNEKLFF. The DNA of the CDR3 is TGTGCCAGCAGTGATATTTCAACTAATGAAAAACTGTTTTTT.

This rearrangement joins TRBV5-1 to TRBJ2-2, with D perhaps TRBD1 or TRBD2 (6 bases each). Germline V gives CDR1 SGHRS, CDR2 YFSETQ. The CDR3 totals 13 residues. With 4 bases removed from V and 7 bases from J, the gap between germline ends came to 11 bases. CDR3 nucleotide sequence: TGCGCCAGCAGCACCAGGGGAGGCGGGGAGCTGTTTTTT. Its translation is CASSTRGGGELFF.

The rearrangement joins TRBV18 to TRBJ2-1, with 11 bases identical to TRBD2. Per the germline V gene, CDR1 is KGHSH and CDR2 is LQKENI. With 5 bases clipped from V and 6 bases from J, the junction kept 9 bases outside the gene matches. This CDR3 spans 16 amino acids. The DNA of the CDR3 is TGTGCCAGCTCATCATCGACTAGCGGGAACTTCAATGAGCAGTTCTTC. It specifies CASSSSTSGNFNEQFF.

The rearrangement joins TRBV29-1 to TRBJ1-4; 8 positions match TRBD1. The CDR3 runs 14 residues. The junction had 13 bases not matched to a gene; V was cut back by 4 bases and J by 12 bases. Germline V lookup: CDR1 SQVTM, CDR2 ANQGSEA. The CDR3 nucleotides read TGCAGCGTTGTGCGCTTATCAGGGGGCAGCGAACTGTTTTTT. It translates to CSVVRLSGGSELFF.

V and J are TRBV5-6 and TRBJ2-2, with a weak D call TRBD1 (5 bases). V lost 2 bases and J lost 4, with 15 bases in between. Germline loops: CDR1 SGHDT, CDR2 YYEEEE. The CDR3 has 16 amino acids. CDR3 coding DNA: TGTGCCAGCAGCTTACAGGAACTAAGGGGCACCGGGGAGCTGTTTTTT. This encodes CASSLQELRGTGELFF.

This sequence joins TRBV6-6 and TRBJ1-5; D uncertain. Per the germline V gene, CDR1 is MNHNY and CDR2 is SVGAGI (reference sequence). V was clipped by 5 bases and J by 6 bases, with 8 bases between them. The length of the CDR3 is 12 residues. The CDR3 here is CASSPTGQPQHF. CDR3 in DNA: TGTGCCAGCAGTCCGACGGGTCAGCCCCAGCATTTT.

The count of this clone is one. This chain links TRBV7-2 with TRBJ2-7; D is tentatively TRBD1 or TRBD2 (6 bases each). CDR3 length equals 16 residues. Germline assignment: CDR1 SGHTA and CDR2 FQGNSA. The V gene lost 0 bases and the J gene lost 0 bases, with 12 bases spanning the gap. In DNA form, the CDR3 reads TGTGCCAGCAGCTTAGCAGGGGGGACGCCCTCCTACGAGCAGTACTTC. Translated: CASSLAGGTPSYEQYF.

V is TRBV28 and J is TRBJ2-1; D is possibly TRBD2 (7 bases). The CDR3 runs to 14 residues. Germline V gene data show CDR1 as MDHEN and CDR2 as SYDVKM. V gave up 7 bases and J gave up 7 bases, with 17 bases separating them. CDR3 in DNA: TGTGCCAGCACTGGAGGGGGGGTTAAAAATGAGCAGTTCTTC. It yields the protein CASTGGGVKNEQFF.

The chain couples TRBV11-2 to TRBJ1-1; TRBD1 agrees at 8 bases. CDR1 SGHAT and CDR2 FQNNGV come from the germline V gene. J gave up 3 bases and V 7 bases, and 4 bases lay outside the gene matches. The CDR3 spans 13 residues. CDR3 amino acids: CASIDRGYTEAFF. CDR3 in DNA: TGTGCCAGCATCGACAGGGGTTACACTGAAGCTTTCTTT.

The CDR3: CASSKYRATYEQYF. The CDR3 DNA reads TGTGCCAGCAGCAAATACAGGGCCACCTACGAGCAGTACTTC. J is TRBJ2-7 and V is TRBV6-5; TRBD1 might be the D (6 bases). V shed 6 bases and J shed 2 bases, with 14 bases lying between them. CDR3 size: 14 residues. The germline CDR1 and CDR2 sequences are MNHEY and SVGAGI.

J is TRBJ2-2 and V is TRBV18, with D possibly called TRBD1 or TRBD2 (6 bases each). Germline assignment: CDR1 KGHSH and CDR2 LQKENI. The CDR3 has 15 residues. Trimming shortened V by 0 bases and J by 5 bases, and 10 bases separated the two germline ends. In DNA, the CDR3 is TGTGCCAGCTCACCACCGCCGGGGGCGACCGGGGAGCTGTTTTTT. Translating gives CASSPPPGATGELFF.

This chain's CDR3 is CASSLDSMNNEQFF. DNA for the CDR3: TGCGCCAGCAGCCTGGACTCGATGAACAATGAGCAGTTCTTC. The chain joins TRBV5-1 to TRBJ2-1, with D perhaps TRBD2 (5 bases). Germline assignment: CDR1 SGHRS and CDR2 YFSETQ. The CDR3 sequence is 14 residues long. V gave up 4 bases and J gave up 5 bases, with 13 bases separating them.

The CDR3 DNA reads TGTGCCAGCAGCCAACTGGACAGGGTGAGGGATGGCTACACCTTC. It yields the protein CASSQLDRVRDGYTF. V and J are TRBV14 and TRBJ1-2, with 8 bases matching TRBD1. Germline-derived CDR1 and CDR2 are SGHDN and FVKESK. The J segment lost 6 bases and the V segment lost 2 bases, leaving 8 bases of the junction unmatched. The CDR3 has 15 amino acids.

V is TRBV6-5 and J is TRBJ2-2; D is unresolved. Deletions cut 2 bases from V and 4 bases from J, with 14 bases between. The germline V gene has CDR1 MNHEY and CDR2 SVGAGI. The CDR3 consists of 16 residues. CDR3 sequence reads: CASSYGLGDPTGELFF. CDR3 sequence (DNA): TGTGCCAGCAGTTACGGTTTGGGTGATCCCACCGGGGAGCTGTTTTTT.

The CDR3: CASSLGDAWTGRVNTEAFF. For the CDR3, the DNA is TGCGCCAGCAGCTTGGGCGACGCCTGGACAGGGCGGGTGAACACTGAAGCTTTCTTT. This chain connects TRBV5-1 to TRBJ1-1; 8 bases line up with TRBD1. Trimming removed 0 bases from V and 0 bases from J; junction bases left unmatched: 13. The CDR3 is 19 residues long. Looked up from germline, CDR1 is SGHRS and CDR2 is YFSETQ.

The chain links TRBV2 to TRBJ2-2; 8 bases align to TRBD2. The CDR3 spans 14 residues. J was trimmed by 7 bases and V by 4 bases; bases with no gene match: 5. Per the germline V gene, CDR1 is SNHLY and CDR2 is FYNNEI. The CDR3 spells CASSVVGTSGELFF. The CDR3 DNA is TGTGCCAGCAGTGTTGTAGGGACTAGCGGGGAGCTGTTTTTT.

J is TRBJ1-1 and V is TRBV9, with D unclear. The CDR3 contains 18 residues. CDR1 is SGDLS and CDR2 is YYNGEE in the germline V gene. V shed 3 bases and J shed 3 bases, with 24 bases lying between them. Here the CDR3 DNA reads TGTGCCAGCAGCGACAGCTTAAAGAACGTAGTTCACGACACTGAAGCTTTCTTT. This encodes CASSDSLKNVVHDTEAFF.

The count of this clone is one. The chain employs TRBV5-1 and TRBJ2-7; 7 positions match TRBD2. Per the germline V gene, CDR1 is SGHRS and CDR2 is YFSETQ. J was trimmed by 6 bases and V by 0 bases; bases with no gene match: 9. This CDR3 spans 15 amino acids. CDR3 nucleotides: TGCGCCAGCAGCTTGGAGGGCCAGGGAGGGCGCGAGCAGTACTTC. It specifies CASSLEGQGGREQYF.

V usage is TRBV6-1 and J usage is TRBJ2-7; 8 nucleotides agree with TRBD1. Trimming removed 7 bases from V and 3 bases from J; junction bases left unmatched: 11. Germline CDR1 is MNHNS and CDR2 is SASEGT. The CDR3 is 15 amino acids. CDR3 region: CASIFRDRQIYEQYF. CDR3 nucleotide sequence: TGTGCCAGCATCTTCCGGGACAGGCAAATCTACGAGCAGTACTTC.